The 31 T cell receptor beta chains below were found in one sample sequenced in a study of cytomegalovirus exposure and HLA in healthy donors. The primer mix had 60 Vbeta and 13 Jbeta primers. Sequenced by immunoSEQ multiplex PCR; TCRdb stores in-frame clones only, minus some. Of 90,000 to 130,000 clones in the sample, around 88% are singletons; the top ten hold around 1.9%. The sequenced sample consisted of PBMCs. The source of these receptors is a man in his forties or fifties in good health and CMV-seronegative.

The rearrangement joins TRBV4-2 to TRBJ1-2, with unresolved D. Germline V gene sequence: CDR1 LGHNA, CDR2 YNFKEQ. V was pared by 4 bases and J by 9 bases, with 9 bases between. CDR3 length: 11 residues. CDR3 DNA: TGTGCCAGCAGCCCTGGAGGTCGCTACACCTTC. It specifies CASSPGGRYTF.

This chain uses TRBV28 with TRBJ1-1; 8 bases fit TRBD1. The CDR3 is made up of 15 amino acids. Unmatched junction bases numbered 5, after V lost 3 bases and J lost 2 bases. The germline V gene has CDR1 MDHEN and CDR2 SYDVKM. The CDR3 DNA is TGTGCCAGCAGTTTTCTGGACAGGGCCAACACTGAAGCTTTCTTT. Protein: CASSFLDRANTEAFF.

This rearrangement joins TRBV6-5 to TRBJ1-2, with TRBD1 identical over 7 bases. The germline CDR1 and CDR2 sequences are MNHEY and SVGAGI. This CDR3 is 14 amino acids long. After removal of 5 bases from V and 6 bases from J, the junction contained 9 bases not matched to a gene. DNA for the CDR3: TGTGCCAGCAGTACCCTGGACAGGATCGATGGCTACACCTTC. Translation gives CASSTLDRIDGYTF.

Note on this clone: The sample contains more than one DNA sequence encoding this CDR3. The rearrangement joins TRBV19 to TRBJ2-7; D is perhaps TRBD1 (6 bases). Between the trimmed V and J ends, which lost 3 bases and 1 base, there was a span of 7 bases. CDR3 length equals 13 residues. CDR1 is LNHDA and CDR2 is SQIVND in the germline V gene (reference sequence). CDR3 in DNA: TGTGCCAGTAGTATCGACAGGTCCTACGAGCAGTACTTC. It yields the protein CASSIDRSYEQYF.

The table lists this clone with a few counts. V gene TRBV2 combines with J gene TRBJ1-5, with D uncertain. Germline V gives CDR1 SNHLY, CDR2 FYNNEI. V lost 2 bases, J lost 0 bases, and 8 bases lay in between. The CDR3 extends over 15 amino acids. DNA of the CDR3: TGTGCCAGCAGTGAACGGCGGCTTAGCAATCAGCCCCAGCATTTT. It specifies CASSERRLSNQPQHF.

The chain has TRBV28 and TRBJ1-1; the match to TRBD1 covers 7 bases. CDR3 length: 14 residues. Germline CDR1 and CDR2: MDHEN and SYDVKM. With 3 bases clipped from V and 3 bases from J, the junction kept 4 bases outside the gene matches. CDR3 nucleotides: TGTGCCAGCAGTTTGACAGGGCGGCACACTGAAGCTTTCTTT. Its translation: CASSLTGRHTEAFF.

This rearrangement joins TRBV14 to TRBJ1-1; tentatively, D is TRBD1 (5 bases). The CDR3 covers 14 residues. V shed 3 bases and J shed 6 bases, with 14 bases lying between them. From germline, CDR1 is SGHDN and CDR2 FVKESK. The CDR3 loop is CASSQGGRVSEAFF. The CDR3 nucleotides are TGTGCCAGCAGCCAGGGGGGGAGAGTATCTGAAGCTTTCTTT. The full variable domain, in which reference TRBV14 and TRBJ1-1 provide the parts outside the CDR3, is EAGVTQFPSHSVIEKGQTVTLRCDPISGHDNLYWYRRVMGKEIKFLLHFVKESKQDESGMPNNRFLAERTGGTYSTLKVQPAELEDSGVYFCASSQGGRVSEAFFGQGTRLTVV.

V gene TRBV11-2 combines with J gene TRBJ2-2; tentatively, D is TRBD2 (6 bases). V was clipped by 6 bases and J by 4 bases, with 12 bases between them. The germline CDR1 and CDR2 sequences are SGHAT and FQNNGV. The CDR3 is 14 amino acids. The DNA for the CDR3 is TGTGCCAGCAGACTCGAAGCGGGCACCGGGGAGCTGTTTTTT. Amino acid sequence: CASRLEAGTGELFF.

As DNA, the CDR3 is TGTGCCAGCAGTTCCCCACAGGATCAAGAGACCCAGTACTTC. Amino acid sequence: CASSSPQDQETQYF. This chain links TRBV27 with TRBJ2-5; a weak D match, TRBD1 (5 bases). Germline assignment: CDR1 MNHEY and CDR2 SMNVEV (reference sequence). The length of the CDR3 is 14 residues. Trimming removed 4 bases at V and 2 bases at J, with 11 bases between.

V usage is TRBV27 and J usage is TRBJ2-1; 7 bases agree with TRBD1. The CDR3 runs 16 residues. J gave up 1 base and V 2 bases, and 5 bases lay outside the gene matches. Germline assignment: CDR1 MNHEY and CDR2 SMNVEV (reference sequence). The CDR3 DNA reads TGTGCCAGCAGTTTAGCAGGGGGAAGGTCCTACAATGAGCAGTTCTTC. It yields the protein CASSLAGGRSYNEQFF.

The chain couples TRBV5-4 to TRBJ2-2, with D hard to call. The length of the CDR3 is 16 residues. Trimming stripped 1 base from V and 1 base from J, with 11 bases between. Germline V gives CDR1 SGHNT, CDR2 YYREEE (reference sequence). CDR3 DNA: TGTGCCAGCAGCTTGTATAGAGGATTGAACACCGGGGAGCTGTTTTTT. Its protein is CASSLYRGLNTGELFF.

V and J are TRBV6-6 and TRBJ2-7, with TRBD2 identical over 7 bases. With V trimmed by 5 bases and J by 0 bases, 10 bases remained unmatched. CDR3 length equals 16 residues. CDR1 and CDR2 from the germline V gene are MNHNY and SVGAGI (reference sequence). Here the CDR3 reads CASSLGLEPSSYEQYF. The DNA of the CDR3 is TGTGCCAGCAGTCTTGGACTAGAACCCAGCTCCTACGAGCAGTACTTC.

This chain links TRBV6-5 with TRBJ2-3; 10 nucleotides align to TRBD2. Germline CDR1 and CDR2: MNHEY and SVGAGI. The CDR3 covers 13 residues. V shed 6 bases and J 5 bases; nucleotides not matched to a gene: 2. The chain's CDR3 is CASSRTSGDTQYF. The CDR3 DNA reads TGTGCCAGCAGCCGGACTAGCGGAGATACGCAGTATTTT.

The V call is TRBV30, the J call TRBJ2-5, with TRBD2 matching 7 bases. CDR1 is GTSNPN, CDR2 SVGIG, per germline (reference sequence). The trim removed 3 bases at V and 4 bases at J, leaving 2 bases unmatched. The CDR3 has 12 residues. CDR3 sequence (DNA): TGTGCCTGGAGGCAGCGGGGAGAGACCCAGTACTTC. Its protein product is CAWRQRGETQYF.

The V gene is TRBV29-1, the J gene TRBJ1-1; no reliable D call. From germline, CDR1 is SQVTM and CDR2 ANQGSEA. This CDR3 has 10 amino acids. Trimming removed 1 base at V and 11 bases at J, with 8 bases between. The CDR3 DNA sequence: TGCAGCGTTGAAGGGCCATATGCTTTCTTT. Its protein product is CSVEGPYAFF.

This clone has just a few counts. The gene calls are TRBV28 and TRBJ1-2, with TRBD1 as a possible D gene (6 bases). There are 10 residues in the CDR3. Trimming took off 5 bases at V and 13 bases at J, with 11 bases between the two ends. Germline assignment: CDR1 MDHEN and CDR2 SYDVKM. The DNA of the CDR3 is TGTGCCAGCAGTACCCACAGGGTCACCTTC. As protein: CASSTHRVTF.

V is TRBV5-1 and J is TRBJ1-1; tentatively, D is TRBD1 (6 bases). Trimming stripped 1 base from V and 5 bases from J, with 12 bases between. Per the germline V gene, CDR1 is SGHRS and CDR2 is YFSETQ. This CDR3 is 14 amino acids long. The CDR3 sequence: CASSLTGSGTEAFF. The DNA for the CDR3 is TGCGCCAGCAGCTTGACAGGGTCGGGGACTGAAGCTTTCTTT.

This clone was recorded once. The chain joins TRBV18 to TRBJ1-1; 7 nucleotides agree with TRBD1. The V segment lost 5 bases and the J segment 1 base; nucleotides outside the gene matches: 10. The CDR3 length is 16 residues. In germline, CDR1 is KGHSH, CDR2 LQKENI. The CDR3 reads CASSLIRGVANTEAFF. CDR3 DNA sequence: TGTGCCAGCTCATTAATCAGGGGGGTTGCGAACACTGAAGCTTTCTTT. Full variable domain (remainder filled in from reference TRBV18 and TRBJ1-1): NAGVMQNPRHLVRRRGQEARLRCSPMKGHSHVYWYRQLPEEGLKFMVYLQKENIIDESGMPKERFSAEFPKEGPSILRIQQVVRGDSAAYFCASSLIRGVANTEAFFGQGTRLTVV.

This clone appeared a single time. V usage is TRBV2 and J usage is TRBJ2-2; D is possibly TRBD2 (5 bases). The germline gives CDR1 SNHLY, CDR2 FYNNEI. V was trimmed by 8 bases and J by 0 bases, leaving 13 bases between them. The CDR3 has 15 amino acids. CDR3 region: CASRRAEANTGELFF. In nucleotides, the CDR3 is TGTGCCAGCCGAAGAGCGGAGGCGAACACCGGGGAGCTGTTTTTT.

The J gene is TRBJ1-4, the V gene TRBV5-1, with TRBD1 matching over 7 bases. CDR1 and CDR2 from the germline V gene are SGHRS and YFSETQ. The trim removed 4 bases at V and 2 bases at J, leaving 5 bases unmatched. This CDR3 contains 15 residues. CDR3 in DNA: TGCGCCAGCAGCCTAACAGGGGTGACTAATGAAAAACTGTTTTTT. This translates into CASSLTGVTNEKLFF.

The rearrangement links TRBV11-2 to TRBJ1-5, with D possibly being TRBD1 (5 bases). Germline V lookup: CDR1 SGHAT, CDR2 FQNNGV. This CDR3 is 17 amino acids long. V was cut by 0 bases and J by 4 bases, with 16 bases left in between. The CDR3 DNA reads as TGTGCCAGCAGCTTAGATCGGGGGAAGGGGATTAATCAGCCCCAGCATTTT. Amino acid sequence: CASSLDRGKGINQPQHF.

The chain combines TRBV2 with TRBJ1-5; D is undetermined. With 4 bases removed from V and 0 bases from J, the gap between germline ends came to 13 bases. Germline assignment: CDR1 SNHLY and CDR2 FYNNEI. CDR3 length: 16 amino acids. The CDR3 is CASSGVSEISNQPQHF. CDR3 nucleotide sequence: TGTGCCAGCAGTGGCGTTTCTGAGATTAGCAATCAGCCCCAGCATTTT.

The chain has TRBV30 and TRBJ1-1, with D unresolved. This CDR3 is 13 amino acids long. Trimming pared 0 bases from V and 0 bases from J, leaving 5 bases between. Germline-derived CDR1 and CDR2 are GTSNPN and SVGIG (reference sequence). The CDR3 DNA reads TGTGCCTGGAGTGTACTGGTGAACACTGAAGCTTTCTTT. Protein: CAWSVLVNTEAFF.

This clone showed up just once. The V call is TRBV6-1, the J call TRBJ1-2; D uncertain. Germline V gives CDR1 MNHNS, CDR2 SASEGT. The length of the CDR3 is 14 residues. Trimming took off 6 bases at V and 0 bases at J, with 11 bases between the two ends. The CDR3 sequence is CASSLTPANYGYTF. The DNA for the CDR3 is TGTGCCAGCAGCCTGACACCAGCTAACTATGGCTACACCTTC.

The rearrangement links TRBV6-6 to TRBJ1-3; D is unclear. CDR1 and CDR2 (germline): MNHNY, SVGAGI (reference sequence). CDR3 size: 14 residues. V was trimmed by 1 base and J by 8 bases, leaving 12 bases between them. The CDR3 sequence: CASSYWPLGDTIYF. The CDR3 DNA reads TGTGCCAGCAGTTACTGGCCGTTAGGAGACACCATATATTTT.

The genes are TRBV6-4 and TRBJ2-4; D remains unclear. CDR3 length: 16 residues. Germline CDR1 and CDR2: MRHNA and SNTAGT. V was shortened by 0 bases and J by 1 base, with 10 bases between the two germline ends. CDR3 bases: TGTGCCAGCAGTGACTCGAAACAGATGGCCAAAAACATTCAGTACTTC. It codes for CASSDSKQMAKNIQYF.

The V and J genes are TRBV7-2 and TRBJ2-7; 11 bases fit TRBD1. CDR1 and CDR2 (germline): SGHTA, FQGNSA. This CDR3 has 15 residues. The trim removed 3 bases at V and 4 bases at J, leaving 5 bases unmatched. This CDR3 reads CASSFGQGASYEQYF. CDR3 DNA: TGTGCCAGCAGCTTTGGACAGGGGGCCTCTTACGAGCAGTACTTC. Full variable domain (rest looked up from reference TRBV7-2 and TRBJ2-7): GAGVSQSPSNKVTEKGKDVELRCDPISGHTALYWYRQSLGQGLEFLIYFQGNSAPDKSGLPSDRFSAERTGGSVSTLTIQRTQQEDSAVYLCASSFGQGASYEQYFGPGTRLTVT.

The CDR3 spells CASSLFPGLHEQYF. CDR3 DNA sequence: TGTGCCAGCAGCTTGTTCCCCGGGTTACACGAGCAGTACTTC. The chain links TRBV5-6 to TRBJ2-7; D gene unclear. This CDR3 is built from 14 residues. The germline V gene has CDR1 SGHDT and CDR2 YYEEEE. V lost 1 base, J lost 5 bases, and 13 bases lay in between.

The J gene is TRBJ2-1, the V gene TRBV7-2; D is unresolved. V gave up 1 base and J gave up 10 bases, with 8 bases separating them. CDR3 size: 12 residues. Germline assignment: CDR1 SGHTA and CDR2 FQGNSA. The CDR3 here is CASSLVLVEQFF. CDR3 sequence (DNA): TGTGCCAGCAGCTTAGTTTTAGTAGAGCAGTTCTTC.

The chain joins TRBV4-3 to TRBJ2-2, with no clear D. The V and J ends lost 4 bases and 1 base respectively, with 13 bases between them. This CDR3 region has 16 residues. Germline V gives CDR1 LGHNA, CDR2 YSLEER. The CDR3 is CASSPSRYWNTGELFF. Written as DNA, the CDR3 is TGCGCCAGCAGCCCAAGCCGATATTGGAACACCGGGGAGCTGTTTTTT.

The V gene is TRBV28, the J gene TRBJ1-1; D unclear. The CDR3 is made up of 11 amino acids. V was cut by 2 bases and J by 5 bases, with 3 bases left in between. The germline V gene has CDR1 MDHEN and CDR2 SYDVKM. The CDR3, as DNA: TGTGCCAGCAGTTTACCAACTGAAGCTTTCTTT. Protein: CASSLPTEAFF.